Listed here are 19 T cell receptor beta chains from one sample, sequenced in a study of blood T cell repertoires in COVID-19. Produced via immunoSEQ multiplex PCR; TCRdb's table is partial and in-frame only. This sample has 100,000 to 150,000 clones, with approximately 82% found just once. The specimen sequenced was peripheral blood. The receptors here all came from a woman in her forties or fifties with acute or convalescent COVID-19.

The chain links TRBV5-4 to TRBJ2-7; 7 bases line up with TRBD1. The trim removed 4 bases at V and 4 bases at J, leaving 14 bases unmatched. The CDR3 length is 16 residues. CDR1 and CDR2 from the germline V gene are SGHNT and YYREEE (reference sequence). The CDR3 bases are TGTGCCAGCAGCGAATCGACGGGACAGAATATTTACGAGCAGTACTTC. As protein: CASSESTGQNIYEQYF.

V and J are TRBV2 and TRBJ1-6; TRBD1 aligns across 7 bases. Trimming removed 9 bases from V and 8 bases from J; junction bases left unmatched: 7. Germline lookup yields CDR1 SNHLY and CDR2 FYNNEI. This CDR3 has 13 amino acids. The CDR3 spells CARSTGLDSPLHF. DNA of the CDR3: TGTGCCAGATCGACAGGGCTGGATTCACCCCTCCACTTT.

The rearrangement joins TRBV7-8 to TRBJ1-1, with D perhaps TRBD1 (5 bases). The CDR3 sequence is 16 residues long. Germline V CDR1 and CDR2: SGHVS, FQNEAQ. Between the trimmed V and J ends, which lost 5 bases and 0 bases, there was a span of 16 bases. In nucleotides, the CDR3 is TGTGCCAGCAGCAGAGGGAGGGGTACTGTGAACACTGAAGCTTTCTTT. Amino acids: CASSRGRGTVNTEAFF.

The rearrangement joins TRBV11-1 to TRBJ1-3, with 12 bases fitting TRBD1. CDR3 length equals 16 residues. The germline V gene has CDR1 SGHAT and CDR2 FQDESV (reference sequence). V lost 4 bases, J lost 4 bases, and 5 bases stayed unmatched. The CDR3 DNA sequence: TGTGCCAGCAGCTCGGGACAGGGGGCAGAAGGAAACACCATATATTTT. Translation: CASSSGQGAEGNTIYF.

The chain carries TRBV7-2 and TRBJ1-3; no clear D. Trimming took 5 bases from V and 0 from J, leaving 11 bases between them. The CDR3 sequence is 15 residues long. Germline V gene lookup returns CDR1 SGHTA and CDR2 FQGNSA. This chain's CDR3 is CASSTSAGSGNTIYF. In DNA form, the CDR3 reads TGTGCCAGCAGCACCTCCGCGGGCTCTGGAAACACCATATATTTT.

The rearrangement links TRBV6-5 to TRBJ2-5; tentatively, D is TRBD1 (5 bases). Germline V gene data show CDR1 as MNHEY and CDR2 as SVGAGI. V was pared by 4 bases and J by 1 base, with 10 bases between. CDR3 length equals 14 residues. CDR3 bases: TGTGCCAGCAGTTCCCGAAGGGGCCAAGAGACCCAGTACTTC. Translation: CASSSRRGQETQYF.

V usage is TRBV9 and J usage is TRBJ2-7, with 9 bases that match TRBD1. Trimming at V came to 0 bases and at J to 5 bases, leaving 9 bases not matched to a gene. The CDR3 is 16 residues long. Germline assignment: CDR1 SGDLS and CDR2 YYNGEE. The CDR3 spells CASSVGFGTGNHEQYF. DNA of the CDR3: TGTGCCAGCAGCGTAGGGTTCGGGACAGGGAACCACGAGCAGTACTTC.

The rearrangement joins TRBV5-4 to TRBJ2-3, with 7 nucleotides matching TRBD2. The V segment lost 0 bases and the J segment 2 bases; nucleotides outside the gene matches: 12. From germline, CDR1 is SGHNT and CDR2 YYREEE (reference sequence). This CDR3 has 18 amino acids. The CDR3 DNA follows: TGTGCCAGCAGCTTGGGGGGGGGAGGCCTTATATCCACAGATACGCAGTATTTT. Amino acid sequence: CASSLGGGGLISTDTQYF.

The chain has TRBV2 and TRBJ1-4, with 7 positions matching TRBD1. The CDR3 contains 14 residues. The germline V gene encodes CDR1 SNHLY and CDR2 FYNNEI. After removal of 6 bases from V and 8 bases from J, the junction contained 9 bases not matched to a gene. CDR3 region: CASRARQGEEKLFF. DNA of the CDR3: TGTGCCAGCAGGGCTCGACAGGGAGAGGAAAAACTGTTTTTT.

The rearrangement joins TRBV19 to TRBJ2-2; 10 positions match TRBD2. CDR1 LNHDA and CDR2 SQIVND come from the germline V gene (reference sequence). V lost 1 base to trimming and J lost 4 bases; unmatched junction nucleotides: 0. The CDR3 totals 15 residues. CDR3 DNA sequence: TGTGCCAGTAGTATAGGACTAGCGGGCACCGGGGAGCTGTTTTTT. Protein sequence: CASSIGLAGTGELFF.

The CDR3 reads CAISESGGETQYF. The CDR3 DNA is TGTGCCATCAGTGAGTCAGGAGGGGAGACCCAGTACTTC. This chain links TRBV10-3 with TRBJ2-5, with TRBD2 as a possible D gene (6 bases). Looked up from germline, CDR1 is ENHRY and CDR2 is SYGVKD. CDR3 size: 13 residues. The V end lost 0 bases, the J end lost 5 bases, and 7 bases lay between the germline ends.

The chain carries TRBV2 and TRBJ1-1; D may be TRBD1 (5 bases). The V end lost 6 bases, the J end lost 3 bases, and 8 bases lay between the germline ends. The CDR3 spans 12 residues. Germline values: CDR1 SNHLY, CDR2 FYNNEI. CDR3 residues: CASSGGYTEAFF. DNA for the CDR3: TGTGCCAGCAGCGGGGGTTACACTGAAGCTTTCTTT.

The gene calls are TRBV6-5 and TRBJ1-2; D ambiguous. CDR1 and CDR2 (germline): MNHEY, SVGAGI. This CDR3 has 13 amino acids. V was cut by 6 bases and J by 5 bases, with 13 bases left in between. CDR3 DNA sequence: TGTGCCAGCAGGCAGTCCCAAAAGTATGGCTACACCTTC. Translated, it gives CASRQSQKYGYTF.

V and J are TRBV12-5 and TRBJ1-3, with 8 bases fitting TRBD1. Per germline, CDR1 LGHNT and CDR2 FRNRAP. With V trimmed by 0 bases and J by 2 bases, 6 bases remained unmatched. The CDR3 is made up of 17 amino acids. Here the CDR3 DNA reads TGTGCTAGTGGTTTGGTAAACAGGGGGAAAACTGGAAACACCATATATTTT. Its translation is CASGLVNRGKTGNTIYF.

V gene TRBV5-5 combines with J gene TRBJ2-3, with D hard to call. CDR1 and CDR2 (germline): SGHKS, YYEKEE (reference sequence). The CDR3 is 14 amino acids. V was pared by 0 bases and J by 1 base, with 6 bases between. The CDR3 DNA is TGTGCCAGCAGCTTGGCCCCGGGCACAGATACGCAGTATTTT. Protein sequence: CASSLAPGTDTQYF.

The chain links TRBV3-1 (or the pseudogene TRBV3-2) to TRBJ1-2; tentatively, D is TRBD1 (5 bases). Trimming removed 7 bases from V and 1 base from J, with 10 bases in between. The V gene's germline CDR1 is LGHDT and CDR2 YNNKEL (reference sequence). The length of the CDR3 is 13 residues. The CDR3 DNA sequence: TGTGCCAGCAACTCAGGGCGTAACTATGGCTACACCTTC. It is translated as CASNSGRNYGYTF.

The chain is built from TRBV2 and TRBJ1-5, with 7 bases lining up with TRBD1. Per germline, CDR1 SNHLY and CDR2 FYNNEI. Losses at the gene ends were 5 bases for V and 2 bases for J; bases not matched to a gene: 6. CDR3 length: 15 amino acids. CDR3 in DNA: TGTGCCAGCAGTTTTAGGGGGCAACGCAATCAGCCCCAGCATTTT. Residues: CASSFRGQRNQPQHF.

The chain has TRBV29-1 and TRBJ2-3, with 11 bases matching TRBD2. Germline CDR1 and CDR2: SQVTM and ANQGSEA. The junction had 12 bases not matched to a gene; V was cut back by 2 bases and J by 2 bases. This CDR3 contains 18 residues. CDR3 amino acids: CSVEIRALAGVVTDTQYF. Written as DNA, the CDR3 is TGCAGCGTTGAAATAAGGGCACTAGCGGGAGTTGTCACAGATACGCAGTATTTT.

The chain uses TRBV30 and TRBJ2-5, with 7 bases fitting TRBD1. Germline V gene data show CDR1 as GTSNPN and CDR2 as SVGIG (reference sequence). V was clipped by 1 base and J by 2 bases; unmatched bases: 4. The CDR3 length is 14 residues. The CDR3 DNA sequence: TGTGCCTGGAGTGCGACAGGGCGGCAAGAGACCCAGTACTTC. The encoded protein is CAWSATGRQETQYF.